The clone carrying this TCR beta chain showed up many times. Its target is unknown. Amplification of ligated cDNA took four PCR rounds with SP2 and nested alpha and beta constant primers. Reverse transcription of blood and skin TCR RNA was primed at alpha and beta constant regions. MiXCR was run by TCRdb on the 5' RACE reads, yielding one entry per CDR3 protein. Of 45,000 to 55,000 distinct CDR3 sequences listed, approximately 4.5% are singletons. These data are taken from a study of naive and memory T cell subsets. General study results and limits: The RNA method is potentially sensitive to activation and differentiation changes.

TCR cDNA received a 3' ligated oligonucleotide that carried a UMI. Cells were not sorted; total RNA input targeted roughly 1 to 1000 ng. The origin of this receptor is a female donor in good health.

In DNA form, the CDR3 reads TGCAGTGCTATCGGACAGCGGCCCTACGAGCAGTACTTC. Protein product: CSAIGQRPYEQYF. The chain employs TRBV20-1 and TRBJ2-7, with D possibly matching TRBD1 (6 bases). This CDR3 has 13 residues. Germline V gives CDR1 DFQATT, CDR2 SNEGSKA (reference sequence). The ends were cut back, 4 bases at V and 2 bases at J, with 12 bases in the middle.